Given below is one T cell receptor beta chain in context. This record belongs to a study of blood T cell repertoires in COVID-19. Study background: COVID-19 samples from acute and convalescent phases originated in the United States, Italy and Spain. T cells, B-cell-depleted T cells, or PBMCs provided the cDNA or gDNA that served as material.

Per the study methods: Estimation of nucleated cell counts relied on the amplification of reference gene primers. Method: immunoSEQ multiplex PCR; TCRdb's copy keeps in-frame clones and lacks some. That table gives V, J and clone size, and the DNA gave D and trimming. This sample has fewer than 200,000 clones, with 88% found just once. The V end was cut by 3 bases, the J end by 0 bases, with 9 bases between. Per germline, CDR1 LNHDA and CDR2 SQIVND (reference sequence). This CDR3 comprises 15 residues. The V gene is TRBV19, the J gene TRBJ1-3; D may be TRBD1 (5 bases). The sequencing sample was made of peripheral blood. This receptor was obtained from a man aged 55 to 70 with acute or convalescent COVID-19. CDR3 DNA: TGTGCCAGTAGTATTGGCGGGGGCTCTGGAAACACCATATATTTT. Its translation is CASSIGGGSGNTIYF.